This T cell receptor beta chain was identified in a study of vaccination effects on CD4 cells after COVID-19. Overall study context: Participants received two doses of either the BNT162b2 or mRNA-1273 vaccine. Two recovered convalescent patients were sampled 16 days and one week pre-vaccination.

The authors isolated CD4+ T cells after around 9 days of culture. The person had a PCR-confirmed SARS-CoV-2 infection during March to December 2020. CDR1 is LNHNV and CDR2 is YYDKDF in the germline V gene (reference sequence). The V end was cut by 1 base, the J end by 3 bases, with 7 bases between. The CDR3 is made up of 13 amino acids. Notes on the study in general: In convalescents, post-vaccine spike-reactive clones were mainly new clones induced by vaccination.

The table came from immunoSEQ multiplex PCR; TCRdb's copy has only in-frame clones and leaves some out. Found here are 45,000 to 50,000 clones, about three quarters of them singletons; the top ten hold about 10%. About this clone itself: The antigen remains undetermined.

The sample in question was CD4+ T cells from PBMCs cultured without peptide, obtained before COVID-19 vaccination. This chain links TRBV15 with TRBJ2-7; the D gene is possibly TRBD2 (6 bases). The origin of this receptor is a human donor who had a prior SARS-CoV-2 infection. In nucleotides, the CDR3 is TGTGCCACCAGCAGAGGGAGGGACTACGAGCAGTACTTC. Amino acid sequence: CATSRGRDYEQYF.